The present TCR beta chain was sequenced within a study of OX40 agonist ivuxolimab in advanced cancers. At the level of the study: Patients assigned to dose escalation were diagnosed with hepatocellular carcinoma, melanoma, renal cell or head and neck cancer.

Repertoires were generated with immunoSEQ multiplex PCR, while TCRdb's copy carries only in-frame clones and drops some. This repertoire shows roughly 40,000 clones, around 92% found once; its top ten account for over 12%. In the case of this clone: Antigen specificity is unknown.

V lost 6 bases and J lost 7, with 21 bases in between. Germline lookup yields CDR1 SEHNR and CDR2 FQNEAQ (reference sequence). This CDR3 has 16 residues. General observations from the study: There were also nonresponders showing low normalized T-cell clonal expansion. Among the lowest peripheral clonal expansion occurred in 0.1-3.0 mg/kg partial responders. Expanded clones belonging to CD8+ T cells outnumbered, on average, those of CD4+.

The material sequenced was CD4+ or CD8+ T cells sorted from blood, taken in a trial of the OX40 agonist ivuxolimab. J is TRBJ1-4 and V is TRBV7-9; D unclear. The receptor comes from an adult with an advanced solid tumor such as melanoma, head and neck, liver or kidney cancer. CDR3: CASRPSAMGGGEKLFF. The CDR3 nucleotides are TGTGCCAGCAGACCTTCTGCCATGGGCGGCGGTGAAAAACTGTTTTTT. The variable domain in full, completed from reference TRBV7-9 and TRBJ1-4, reads DTGVSQNPRHKITKRGQNVTFRCDPISEHNRLYWYRQTLGQGPEFLTYFQNEAQLEKSRLLSDRFSAERPKGSFSTLEIQRTEQGDSAMYLCASRPSAMGGGEKLFFGSGTQLSVL.